These 5 T cell receptor beta chains were sequenced from one sample in a study of blood T cell repertoires in COVID-19. Assay used: immunoSEQ multiplex PCR; TCRdb lists only in-frame clones, some missing. Of around 19,000 clones listed, 75% to 85% are singletons. The sequenced sample was peripheral blood. The source is a man aged 80 or over with acute or convalescent COVID-19.

The genes are TRBV12-5 and TRBJ1-2, with D perhaps TRBD1 (5 bases). V was clipped by 6 bases and J by 1 base, with 15 bases between them. Germline CDR1 reads LGHNT; CDR2 reads FRNRAP. CDR3 size: 15 residues. Written as DNA, the CDR3 is TGTGCTAGTGGCTCCGGGACTGAGGATAACTATGGCTACACCTTC. It yields the protein CASGSGTEDNYGYTF.

The chain links TRBV3-1 (or the pseudogene TRBV3-2) to TRBJ2-1, with a weak D call TRBD2 (7 bases). CDR3 length equals 17 residues. Per the germline V gene, CDR1 is LGHDT and CDR2 is YNNKEL (reference sequence). V was trimmed by 1 base and J by 8 bases, leaving 21 bases between them. The CDR3 sequence: CASSQVGGGKGHHEQFF. The CDR3 DNA sequence: TGTGCCAGCAGCCAAGTGGGAGGGGGAAAAGGTCATCATGAGCAGTTCTTC.

V gene TRBV7-2 combines with J gene TRBJ2-7, with a possible D match to TRBD1 (6 bases). The CDR3 has 14 amino acids. V was cut by 5 bases and J by 2 bases, with 13 bases left in between. Germline assignment: CDR1 SGHTA and CDR2 FQGNSA. CDR3 residues: CASSRQTGTYEQYF. The CDR3 nucleotides are TGTGCCAGCAGCCGCCAGACAGGAACCTACGAGCAGTACTTC.

The chain recombines TRBV11-3 with TRBJ2-3; tentatively, D is TRBD2 (5 bases). This CDR3 comprises 16 residues. The ends were cut back, 6 bases at V and 0 bases at J, with 16 bases in the middle. The V gene's germline CDR1 is SGHNT and CDR2 YENEEA. The CDR3 sequence: CASSSGGVASTDTQYF. DNA for the CDR3: TGTGCCAGCAGTAGTGGAGGAGTCGCTAGCACAGATACGCAGTATTTT. Variable domain in full (rest from reference TRBV11-3 and TRBJ2-3): EAGVVQSPRYKIIEKKQPVAFWCNPISGHNTLYWYLQNLGQGPELLIRYENEEAVDDSQLPKDRFSAERLKGVDSTLKIQPAELGDSAVYLCASSSGGVASTDTQYFGPGTRLTVL.

V usage is TRBV11-2 and J usage is TRBJ2-2, with 10 bases identical to TRBD2. The length of the CDR3 is 15 residues. Germline CDR1 is SGHAT and CDR2 is FQNNGV. The trim removed 2 bases at V and 4 bases at J, leaving 1 base unmatched. CDR3 nucleotides: TGTGCCAGCAGCTTAAGACTAGCGGGCACCGGGGAGCTGTTTTTT. This encodes CASSLRLAGTGELFF.